This TCR beta chain was found in a study of T cell responses to AZD1222 COVID-19 vaccine. Study results and caveats: Only a handful of AZD1222 recipients, six or seven in all, had baseline seropositivity. Targets within unmutated variant regions were reportedly found for nearly half of spike-specific TCRs. The donor group comprised mostly white British people and more females; the analysis possibly underestimated clonal diversity.

Trimming at V came to 6 bases and at J to 9 bases, leaving 7 bases not matched to a gene. The CDR3 is 14 residues long. CDR1 is ENHRY, CDR2 SYGVKD, per germline. The assay was immunoSEQ multiplex PCR, and TCRdb's table has in-frame clones only and misses some. This table has fewer than 300,000 clones, over 85% appearing once. On this clone: Antigen specificity is unknown.

The clonotype originates from an adult in good health. The material sequenced was peripheral blood, taken on day 0 of AZD1222 vaccination. V and J are TRBV10-3 and TRBJ1-6; 8 nucleotides match TRBD1. CDR3 loop: CAIRDRDQGSPLHF. In DNA form, the CDR3 reads TGTGCCATCAGGGACAGGGATCAGGGTTCACCCCTCCACTTT.